This T cell receptor beta chain derives from a study of cytomegalovirus exposure and HLA in healthy donors. Overall study context: A later analysis reported the 95 to 150 validation repertoires used the same platform as the roughly 700 first-cohort repertoires. Study-wide findings and caveats: TCR beta chains numbering 164 were designated cytomegalovirus-associated. Per published reports, the classifier diagnosed cytomegalovirus status with high specificity and sensitivity.

Comments on this clone: The antigen remains undetermined.

Measured with immunoSEQ multiplex PCR; TCRdb has only the in-frame clones, and not every one. The data show around 140,000 clones, 80% to 90% seen once. The CDR3 spans 13 residues. Trimming removed 2 bases at V and 8 bases at J, with 11 bases between. The germline V gene has CDR1 MNHEY and CDR2 SVGAGI. The TCR sequence derives from a woman aged 18-29 years in good health and CMV-seronegative. The chain combines TRBV6-5 with TRBJ2-3; D not resolved. The sequencing input was PBMCs. The CDR3 protein is CASSYPPVRTQYF. In DNA form, the CDR3 reads TGTGCCAGCAGTTACCCCCCCGTCCGTACGCAGTATTTT.